This T cell receptor beta chain is from a study of blood T cell repertoires in COVID-19. About the study: Samples came from the United States, Italy and Spain, spanning acute and convalescent COVID-19.

Germline CDR1 reads LGHDT; CDR2 reads YNNKEL (reference sequence). The germline V and J ends were trimmed by 1 base and 9 bases, with 13 bases remaining between them. The CDR3 contains 15 residues. Original analysis: Amplification of reference gene primers was used by the study to estimate nucleated cell counts. Assay used: immunoSEQ multiplex PCR; TCRdb lists only in-frame clones, some missing. V, J and clone size were drawn from that table, and D and trimming were deduced from the DNA. The sample gives about 390,000 clones, about 90% of which show up once; approximately 2.5% is in the top ten. This clone came up once.

The chain employs TRBV3-1 (or the pseudogene TRBV3-2) and TRBJ1-6; D is undetermined. Sequencing was performed on peripheral blood. The receptor comes from a woman aged 55-69 years with COVID-19, enrolled during active disease. Here the CDR3 DNA reads TGTGCCAGCAGCCAAGTGGGCGGGCGCGGTTCACCCCTCCACTTT. It yields the protein CASSQVGGRGSPLHF.